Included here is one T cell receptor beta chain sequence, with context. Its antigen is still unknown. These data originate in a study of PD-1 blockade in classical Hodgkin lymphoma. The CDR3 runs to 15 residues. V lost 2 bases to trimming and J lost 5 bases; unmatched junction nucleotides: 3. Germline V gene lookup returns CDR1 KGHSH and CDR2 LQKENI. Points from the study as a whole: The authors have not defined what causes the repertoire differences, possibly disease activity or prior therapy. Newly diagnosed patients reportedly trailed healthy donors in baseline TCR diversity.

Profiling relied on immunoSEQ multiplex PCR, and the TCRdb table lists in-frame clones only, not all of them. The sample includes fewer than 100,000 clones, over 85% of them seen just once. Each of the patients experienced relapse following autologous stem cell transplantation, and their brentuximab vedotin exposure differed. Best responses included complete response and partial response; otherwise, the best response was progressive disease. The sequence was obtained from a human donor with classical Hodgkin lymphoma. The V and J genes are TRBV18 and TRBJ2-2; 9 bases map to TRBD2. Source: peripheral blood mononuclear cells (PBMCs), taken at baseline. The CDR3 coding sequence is TGTGCCAGCTCACCAAAAACTAGCGGGACCGGGGAGCTGTTTTTT. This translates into CASSPKTSGTGELFF.